This T cell receptor beta chain was profiled in a study of cytotoxic CD8 clonotypes in ibrutinib-treated CLL. TCR beta libraries used around 2 micrograms of genomic DNA from cryopreserved PBMCs. Overall study findings and caveats: Baseline values of clonality outstripped age-matched healthy donors and followed circulating CD8+ T-cell counts.

Clones were read by immunoSEQ multiplex PCR, and TCRdb kept only the in-frame ones, dropping some. This sample has 300,000 or so clones, with roughly two thirds found just once. V gave up 6 bases and J gave up 8 bases, with 23 bases separating them. CDR3 length: 16 residues. Germline lookup yields CDR1 KGHSH and CDR2 LQKENI. This clone turned up a few times. The target antigen is unknown. The source was PBMCs, collected after 36 months of ibrutinib treatment. The chain recombines TRBV18 with TRBJ2-1, with D perhaps matching TRBD2 (5 bases). This TCR was sampled from a human donor with chronic lymphocytic leukemia. This CDR3 reads CASSPREIPGGDEQFF. CDR3 in DNA: TGTGCCAGCTCCCCTCGAGAAATCCCCGGAGGCGATGAGCAGTTCTTC.